The next 20 T cell receptor beta chains were all read from a single sample in a study of neoadjuvant anti-PD-1 for oral cavity cancer. The table came from immunoSEQ multiplex PCR; TCRdb's copy has only in-frame clones and leaves some out. The sample lists about 79,000 clones, 83% occurring once. The starting material was PBMCs, obtained before nivolumab (anti-PD-1) treatment. The origin of the receptors is a person aged 35-79 years with oral cavity squamous cell carcinoma.

This chain connects TRBV6-5 to TRBJ1-1; TRBD1 is a possible D gene (5 bases). Germline assignment: CDR1 MNHEY and CDR2 SVGAGI. This CDR3 has 13 amino acids. V lost 10 bases, J lost 0 bases, and 12 bases lay in between. The CDR3 DNA reads as TGTGCCACCGCGACAGTGTTGAACACTGAAGCTTTCTTT. This gives the protein CATATVLNTEAFF.

V is TRBV6-1 and J is TRBJ2-1; D is undetermined. The CDR3 totals 13 residues. Germline lookup yields CDR1 MNHNS and CDR2 SASEGT. V was pared by 5 bases and J by 11 bases, with 16 bases between. The CDR3 sequence is CASSLREERKQFF. Written as DNA, the CDR3 is TGTGCCAGCAGTCTTCGAGAGGAAAGAAAGCAGTTCTTC.

The chain links TRBV19 to TRBJ1-2, with a possible D match to TRBD1 (5 bases). V lost 2 bases and J lost 4, with 17 bases in between. This CDR3 is 16 amino acids long. Germline CDR1 reads LNHDA; CDR2 reads SQIVND (reference sequence). The CDR3 sequence is CASSIIWQGGLYGYTF. For the CDR3, the DNA is TGTGCCAGTAGTATAATTTGGCAGGGCGGGCTCTATGGCTACACCTTC.

J is TRBJ1-2 and V is TRBV9, with 7 bases that match TRBD1. CDR1 SGDLS and CDR2 YYNGEE come from the germline V gene. This CDR3 is 13 amino acids long. V dropped 3 bases and J dropped 2; count of bases not matched to a gene: 1. CDR3: CASSADRNYGYTF. CDR3 in DNA: TGTGCCAGCAGCGCGGACAGGAACTATGGCTACACCTTC.

J is TRBJ1-5 and V is TRBV19; the D gene is possibly TRBD1 (6 bases). The CDR3 extends over 14 amino acids. Trimming removed 4 bases at V and 7 bases at J, with 14 bases between. CDR1 LNHDA and CDR2 SQIVND come from the germline V gene (reference sequence). The CDR3 nucleotides read TGTGCCAGTAGTAAAAACAGGGATGGGCAGCCCCAGCATTTT. Protein: CASSKNRDGQPQHF.

V gene TRBV14 combines with J gene TRBJ2-1; 9 bases match TRBD2. With 1 base clipped from V and 4 bases from J, the junction kept 8 bases outside the gene matches. Germline values: CDR1 SGHDN, CDR2 FVKESK. The CDR3 spans 17 residues. The CDR3 sequence is CASSQGPSGKPYNEQFF. For the CDR3, the DNA is TGTGCCAGCAGCCAAGGTCCTAGCGGGAAGCCATACAATGAGCAGTTCTTC.

The chain joins TRBV15 to TRBJ2-7; TRBD2 agrees at 9 bases. The CDR3 is 16 amino acids. Germline trimming cut 1 base from V and 5 bases from J; bases unmatched to any gene: 9. The germline V gene encodes CDR1 LNHNV and CDR2 YYDKDF (reference sequence). In DNA, the CDR3 is TGTGCCACCAGCAGAGTAGGGCGGGGGGGCCTTAACGAGCAGTACTTC. Its protein product is CATSRVGRGGLNEQYF.

The chain couples TRBV4-1 to TRBJ2-3, with D uncertain. This CDR3 region has 12 residues. CDR1 is MGHRA and CDR2 is YSYEKL in the germline V gene. The V and J ends lost 1 base and 6 bases respectively, with 5 bases between them. The DNA of the CDR3 is TGCGCCAGCAGCCAAGTGCCGGATACGCAGTATTTT. Its translation is CASSQVPDTQYF.

This rearrangement joins TRBV4-1 to TRBJ2-5; TRBD2 aligns across 7 bases. The CDR3 is made up of 17 amino acids. V shed 0 bases and J 5 bases; nucleotides not matched to a gene: 12. Germline lookup yields CDR1 MGHRA and CDR2 YSYEKL. The CDR3 loop is CASSQDTMAGRGETQYF. The CDR3 DNA reads as TGCGCCAGCAGCCAAGATACGATGGCGGGGCGGGGGGAGACCCAGTACTTC.

The chain uses TRBV28 and TRBJ2-7; 10 positions agree with TRBD2. This CDR3 has 13 amino acids. After removal of 7 bases from V and 4 bases from J, the junction contained 4 bases not matched to a gene. Germline CDR1 MDHEN, CDR2 SYDVKM. Here the CDR3 reads CASTAGGRYEQYF. The DNA for the CDR3 is TGTGCCAGCACAGCGGGAGGGAGGTACGAGCAGTACTTC.

This chain uses TRBV5-5 with TRBJ2-3, with TRBD1 matching over 7 bases. The CDR3 has 15 amino acids. V dropped 2 bases and J dropped 4; count of bases not matched to a gene: 7. Germline V gives CDR1 SGHKS, CDR2 YYEKEE (reference sequence). The CDR3 protein is CASSFEGQKSDTQYF. The DNA of the CDR3 is TGTGCCAGCAGCTTTGAGGGACAGAAGTCAGATACGCAGTATTTT. Full variable domain (outside the CDR3, taken from reference TRBV5-5 and TRBJ2-3): DAGVTQSPTHLIKTRGQQVTLRCSPISGHKSVSWYQQVLGQGPQFIFQYYEKEERGRGNFPDRFSARQFPNYSSELNVNALLLGDSALYLCASSFEGQKSDTQYFGPGTRLTVL.

V usage is TRBV29-1 and J usage is TRBJ1-4, with D possibly matching TRBD1 (5 bases). The CDR3 consists of 14 residues. Looked up from germline, CDR1 is SQVTM and CDR2 is ANQGSEA. Between the trimmed V and J ends, which lost 7 bases and 4 bases, there was a span of 16 bases. The CDR3 here is CSATGQGDNEKLFF. The CDR3 region has the DNA TGCAGCGCCACTGGGCAGGGTGATAATGAAAAACTGTTTTTT.

The gene calls are TRBV29-1 and TRBJ1-5; 9 bases are a match to TRBD1. The CDR3 has 13 residues. After removal of 6 bases from V and 2 bases from J, the junction contained 2 bases not matched to a gene. The germline CDR1 and CDR2 sequences are SQVTM and ANQGSEA. The CDR3 sequence: CSVRQGGNQPQHF. As DNA, the CDR3 is TGCAGCGTAAGACAGGGGGGCAATCAGCCCCAGCATTTT. The whole variable domain, remainder taken from reference TRBV29-1 and TRBJ1-5, is SAVISQKPSRDICQRGTSLTIQCQVDSQVTMMFWYRQQPGQSLTLIATANQGSEATYESGFVIDKFPISRPNLTFSTLTVSNMSPEDSSIYLCSVRQGGNQPQHFGDGTRLSIL.

This clone was seen just once. The rearrangement links TRBV7-9 to TRBJ2-7; 7 bases fit TRBD1. The CDR3 spans 13 residues. From germline, CDR1 is SEHNR and CDR2 FQNEAQ (reference sequence). The trim removed 6 bases at V and 7 bases at J, leaving 9 bases unmatched. The CDR3 is CASSQDRVVEQYF. CDR3 in DNA: TGTGCCAGCAGTCAAGACAGGGTGGTGGAGCAGTACTTC.

This rearrangement joins TRBV5-6 to TRBJ2-7; tentative D call: TRBD1 (5 bases). Trimming took 0 bases from V and 6 from J, leaving 7 bases between them. This CDR3 has 12 amino acids. Germline lookup yields CDR1 SGHDT and CDR2 YYEEEE. The CDR3 DNA follows: TGTGCCAGCAGCTTGGGACAGAGCGAGCAGTACTTC. Protein sequence: CASSLGQSEQYF.

This clone was detected only once. Additional DNA sequences in this sample encode the identical CDR3. The J gene is TRBJ2-7, the V gene TRBV11-2; no firm D call. The CDR3 is made up of 11 amino acids. From germline, CDR1 is SGHAT and CDR2 FQNNGV. Between the trimmed V and J ends, which lost 1 base and 4 bases, there was a span of 2 bases. The CDR3 DNA sequence: TGTGCCAGCAGCTTAGCATACGAGCAGTACTTC. It encodes CASSLAYEQYF.

The V call is TRBV4-1, the J call TRBJ2-7; 9 nucleotides align to TRBD2. CDR3 size: 15 residues. In germline, CDR1 is MGHRA, CDR2 YSYEKL. With 4 bases clipped from V and 11 bases from J, the junction kept 15 bases outside the gene matches. The CDR3 sequence: CASSPSPLAGTRKYF. In DNA, the CDR3 is TGCGCCAGCAGCCCAAGCCCCCTAGCGGGAACTAGAAAGTACTTC.

The chain couples TRBV30 to TRBJ2-3, with 7 bases lining up with TRBD1. This CDR3 contains 15 residues. Trimming at V came to 2 bases and at J to 0 bases, leaving 5 bases not matched to a gene. CDR1 and CDR2 (germline): GTSNPN, SVGIG (reference sequence). In DNA form, the CDR3 reads TGTGCCTGGAGTCACCGGGACAGAAGCACAGATACGCAGTATTTT. Translated: CAWSHRDRSTDTQYF. Full variable domain (missing parts from reference TRBV30 and TRBJ2-3): SQTIHQWPATLVQPVGSPLSLECTVEGTSNPNLYWYRQAAGRGLQLLFYSVGIGQISSEVPQNLSASRPQDRQFILSSKKLLLSDSGFYLCAWSHRDRSTDTQYFGPGTRLTVL.

This chain links TRBV7-9 with TRBJ1-5; 8 nucleotides align to TRBD1. The germline V gene has CDR1 SEHNR and CDR2 FQNEAQ (reference sequence). CDR3 length equals 14 residues. V lost 7 bases, J lost 6 bases, and 8 bases stayed unmatched. CDR3: CASTSDREGQPQHF. The CDR3 DNA is TGTGCCAGCACCTCGGACAGGGAAGGTCAGCCCCAGCATTTT.

This clone was recorded once. The V gene is TRBV7-9, the J gene TRBJ2-2; D ambiguous. The ends were cut back, 5 bases at V and 7 bases at J, with 17 bases in the middle. Germline V gene lookup returns CDR1 SEHNR and CDR2 FQNEAQ (reference sequence). This CDR3 spans 15 amino acids. The CDR3 is CASSARQLVRGELFF. The CDR3 nucleotides are TGTGCCAGCAGCGCCCGACAACTGGTTCGCGGGGAGCTGTTTTTT.